This entry lists 29 T cell receptor beta chains sequenced from one sample in a study of blood T cell repertoires in COVID-19. Generated by immunoSEQ multiplex PCR, the TCRdb table keeps only in-frame clones and is missing some. The data show fewer than 8,500 clones, with 89% seen just once and under 11% held by the top ten. The sample was peripheral blood. Every receptor here comes from a man in his 70s with active COVID-19.

The chain links TRBV6-5 to TRBJ1-1; 9 bases are shared with TRBD1. The V gene end was trimmed by 5 bases and the J gene end by 2 bases; junction bases not matched to a gene: 3. The germline V gene encodes CDR1 MNHEY and CDR2 SVGAGI. This CDR3 has 14 amino acids. The CDR3 coding sequence is TGTGCCAGCAGTAAGGGACAGGGAAACACTGAAGCTTTCTTT. Protein: CASSKGQGNTEAFF.

The chain joins TRBV29-1 to TRBJ2-7; D gene ambiguous. The CDR3 is made up of 11 amino acids. From germline, CDR1 is SQVTM and CDR2 ANQGSEA. V was trimmed by 0 bases and J by 6 bases, leaving 6 bases between them. For the CDR3, the DNA is TGCAGCGTTGAAGACTATATCGAGCAGTACTTC. Translating gives CSVEDYIEQYF.

This clone was seen a handful of times. The V gene is TRBV18, the J gene TRBJ2-2; D possibly corresponds to TRBD1 (5 bases). CDR3 length equals 15 residues. V dropped 0 bases and J dropped 2 bases, with 7 bases sitting between them. Germline CDR1 KGHSH, CDR2 LQKENI. CDR3: CASSPPTDNTGELFF. As DNA, the CDR3 is TGTGCCAGCTCACCACCGACAGATAACACCGGGGAGCTGTTTTTT.

This chain connects TRBV10-1 to TRBJ2-3; the D gene is possibly TRBD2 (5 bases). V shed 8 bases and J shed 6 bases, with 18 bases lying between them. The germline V gene has CDR1 WNHNN and CDR2 SYGVQD (reference sequence). The CDR3 runs to 14 residues. CDR3 residues: CASRAGVLGDTQYF. CDR3 in DNA: TGCGCCAGCCGGGCCGGGGTCTTGGGGGATACGCAGTATTTT.

This chain connects TRBV12-3 or TRBV12-4 to TRBJ1-2, with D unresolved. The CDR3 is 12 residues long. Trimming removed 2 bases from V and 7 bases from J, with 8 bases in between. Written as DNA, the CDR3 is TGTGCCAGCAGTTTATCTCGGGTTGGCTACACCTTC. Encoded protein: CASSLSRVGYTF.

The chain combines TRBV6-5 with TRBJ2-5; 10 bases agree with TRBD1. This CDR3 spans 15 amino acids. With 4 bases clipped from V and 3 bases from J, the junction kept 5 bases outside the gene matches. Germline V gene data show CDR1 as MNHEY and CDR2 as SVGAGI. The CDR3 protein is CASSSWTGGEETQYF. The DNA for the CDR3 is TGTGCCAGCAGTTCGTGGACAGGGGGAGAAGAGACCCAGTACTTC.

The rearrangement uses TRBV6-2 or TRBV6-3 and TRBJ1-1; D is uncertain. The CDR3 loop spans 13 amino acids. Trimming stripped 3 bases from V and 1 base from J, with 6 bases between. CDR1 and CDR2 (germline): MNHEY, SVGEGT. The CDR3 is CASSYEQNTEAFF. The CDR3 DNA reads TGTGCCAGCAGTTATGAACAGAACACTGAAGCTTTCTTT.

The chain couples TRBV7-8 to TRBJ1-2; TRBD1 is a possible D gene (5 bases). The CDR3 has 17 amino acids. Germline CDR1 reads SGHVS; CDR2 reads FQNEAQ. The V end was cut by 2 bases, the J end by 4 bases, with 20 bases between. The CDR3 coding sequence is TGTGCCAGCAGCTTATCTGCGGGGGGAGGCAGGTTCTATGGCTACACCTTC. Residues: CASSLSAGGGRFYGYTF.

This chain connects TRBV4-2 to TRBJ2-7; D might be TRBD1 (5 bases). CDR3 size: 14 residues. V lost 1 base and J lost 4, with 11 bases in between. Germline loops: CDR1 LGHNA, CDR2 YNFKEQ. The DNA for the CDR3 is TGTGCCAGCAGCCAAGGTGCAGGGCCATACGAGCAGTACTTC. Translated: CASSQGAGPYEQYF.

This chain uses TRBV6-5 with TRBJ2-3; D is perhaps TRBD2 (6 bases). The CDR3 runs 16 residues. The V end was cut by 1 base, the J end by 2 bases, with 13 bases between. Germline V CDR1 and CDR2: MNHEY, SVGAGI. Written as DNA, the CDR3 is TGTGCCAGCAGTTACTTGGCGGGACCTGACACAGATACGCAGTATTTT. It yields the protein CASSYLAGPDTDTQYF.

This clone appeared a single time. The genes are TRBV7-3 and TRBJ2-7, with a tentative D call TRBD2 (5 bases). The CDR3 consists of 13 residues. Germline CDR1 SGHTA, CDR2 FQGTGA. The V end was cut by 5 bases, the J end by 6 bases, with 14 bases between. In DNA form, the CDR3 reads TGTGCCAGCAGCCCGGGGAGTGGAAGCGAGCAGTACTTC. It codes for CASSPGSGSEQYF.

The V and J genes are TRBV6-5 and TRBJ1-2; TRBD1 matches 8 bases. This CDR3 has 14 amino acids. V trimming: 5 bases; J trimming: 7 bases; junction bases outside the gene matches: 9. The germline gives CDR1 MNHEY, CDR2 SVGAGI. The CDR3 nucleotides are TGTGCCAGCAGTACAGACAGGGGTTGGGCTGGCTACACCTTC. Translating it yields CASSTDRGWAGYTF.

The gene calls are TRBV7-2 and TRBJ1-5, with TRBD1 as a possible D gene (6 bases). Germline V lookup: CDR1 SGHTA, CDR2 FQGNSA. The CDR3 totals 14 residues. The germline V and J ends were trimmed by 3 bases and 4 bases, with 10 bases remaining between them. CDR3: CASSLRQGNQPQHF. CDR3 in DNA: TGTGCCAGCAGCTTGAGGCAGGGGAATCAGCCCCAGCATTTT.

This clone was observed a single time. In DNA form, the CDR3 reads TGTGCCAGCAGCGGGCAGGGTAGCTCCTATAATTCACCCCTCCACTTT. Protein: CASSGQGSSYNSPLHF. This sequence joins TRBV3-1 (or the pseudogene TRBV3-2) and TRBJ1-6; possible D gene TRBD1, 5 bases. V shed 5 bases and J shed 0 bases, with 11 bases lying between them. This CDR3 region has 16 residues. Germline lookup yields CDR1 LGHDT and CDR2 YNNKEL (reference sequence).

The rearrangement joins TRBV6-5 to TRBJ1-1, with 7 bases aligning to TRBD1. Per germline, CDR1 MNHEY and CDR2 SVGAGI. The CDR3 totals 14 residues. The V gene end was trimmed by 5 bases and the J gene end by 1 base; junction bases not matched to a gene: 4. DNA of the CDR3: TGTGCCAGCAGTCGGACAGGCGAGAACACTGAAGCTTTCTTT. This gives the protein CASSRTGENTEAFF.

This chain links TRBV5-4 with TRBJ1-2; 9 bases fit TRBD1. Germline CDR1 reads SGHNT; CDR2 reads YYREEE (reference sequence). V lost 4 bases, J lost 5 bases, and 3 bases stayed unmatched. The CDR3 has 13 residues. Written as DNA, the CDR3 is TGTGCCAGCAGCATTGGACAGGGGTATGGCTACACCTTC. It specifies CASSIGQGYGYTF.

This clone was seen only once. The chain links TRBV5-1 to TRBJ1-2; D is unresolved. Deletions cut 0 bases from V and 1 base from J, with 7 bases between. Germline V gene data show CDR1 as SGHRS and CDR2 as YFSETQ. This CDR3 is 14 amino acids long. The CDR3 nucleotides are TGCGCCAGCAGCTTGGACAGTCTTAACTATGGCTACACCTTC. Its translation: CASSLDSLNYGYTF.

The gene calls are TRBV6-5 and TRBJ2-7, with a possible D match to TRBD1 (6 bases). Trimming cost V 5 bases and J 9 bases, with 23 bases left between them. This CDR3 has 15 amino acids. Looked up from germline, CDR1 is MNHEY and CDR2 is SVGAGI. The CDR3 here is CASSRGSGALRGQYF. The CDR3 nucleotides are TGTGCCAGCAGTAGAGGGTCAGGGGCCCTACGAGGGCAGTACTTC.

The genes are TRBV29-1 and TRBJ1-5; weak D call: TRBD1 (5 bases). Germline CDR1 reads SQVTM; CDR2 reads ANQGSEA. V was cut by 6 bases and J by 3 bases, with 12 bases left in between. CDR3 length: 13 residues. The CDR3 sequence is CSVAPGLNQPQHF. CDR3 DNA sequence: TGCAGCGTGGCCCCGGGACTCAATCAGCCCCAGCATTTT.

The sample holds one count of this clone. V is TRBV7-9 and J is TRBJ1-2, with D hard to call. Germline V gene sequence: CDR1 SEHNR, CDR2 FQNEAQ (reference sequence). There are 14 residues in the CDR3. V lost 0 bases and J lost 3, with 8 bases in between. The CDR3 coding sequence is TGTGCCAGCAGCTTAGCGCGGGCAGACTATGGCTACACCTTC. Translation: CASSLARADYGYTF. Drawing the rest from reference TRBV7-9 and TRBJ1-2, the complete variable domain is DTGVSQNPRHKITKRGQNVTFRCDPISEHNRLYWYRQTLGQGPEFLTYFQNEAQLEKSRLLSDRFSAERPKGSFSTLEIQRTEQGDSAMYLCASSLARADYGYTFGSGTRLTVV.

The chain combines TRBV7-8 with TRBJ2-3; perhaps TRBD2 as D (6 bases). The CDR3 consists of 17 residues. The germline V and J ends were trimmed by 3 bases and 2 bases, with 18 bases remaining between them. Germline lookup yields CDR1 SGHVS and CDR2 FQNEAQ. The CDR3 is CASSLMGGPLYTDTQYF. The CDR3 nucleotides read TGTGCCAGCAGCTTGATGGGGGGACCCCTATACACAGATACGCAGTATTTT.

The rearrangement uses TRBV5-1 and TRBJ1-1; TRBD1 might be the D (5 bases). V was pared by 1 base and J by 5 bases, with 15 bases between. The germline CDR1 and CDR2 sequences are SGHRS and YFSETQ. The CDR3 covers 15 residues. CDR3 DNA sequence: TGCGCCAGCAGCTTGTACGGGGGTACAAGTACTGAAGCTTTCTTT. It yields the protein CASSLYGGTSTEAFF.

The genes are TRBV4-2 and TRBJ1-1; no clear D. V gave up 0 bases and J gave up 4 bases, with 12 bases separating them. The CDR3 has 15 residues. Germline CDR1 and CDR2: LGHNA and YNFKEQ. The CDR3 region has the DNA TGTGCCAGCAGCCAAGAAGGAGGTGTTAGCACTGAAGCTTTCTTT. This translates into CASSQEGGVSTEAFF.

This chain links TRBV7-9 with TRBJ2-6; a possible D gene is TRBD2 (5 bases). Germline CDR1 reads SEHNR; CDR2 reads FQNEAQ (reference sequence). Trimming pared 4 bases from V and 0 bases from J, leaving 19 bases between. The CDR3 spans 19 residues. The CDR3 reads CASSSGIPGLNSGANVLTF. The CDR3 DNA sequence: TGTGCCAGCAGCTCGGGAATACCGGGCCTGAACTCTGGGGCCAACGTCCTGACTTTC. Filled out from reference TRBV7-9 and TRBJ2-6, the complete variable domain reads DTGVSQNPRHKITKRGQNVTFRCDPISEHNRLYWYRQTLGQGPEFLTYFQNEAQLEKSRLLSDRFSAERPKGSFSTLEIQRTEQGDSAMYLCASSSGIPGLNSGANVLTFGAGSRLTVL.

This chain joins TRBV29-1 and TRBJ1-4, with 12 bases identical to TRBD1. Germline V gene sequence: CDR1 SQVTM, CDR2 ANQGSEA. V was pared by 7 bases and J by 3 bases, with 9 bases of the junction left unmatched. The CDR3 totals 16 residues. CDR3 in amino acids: CSAGTGGAGANEKLFF. CDR3 DNA sequence: TGCAGCGCTGGGACAGGGGGCGCGGGGGCTAATGAAAAACTGTTTTTT.

Worth noting for this clone: Germline is not matched at one junction end, which may reflect a read error. This chain connects TRBV7-7 to TRBJ2-5; 12 nucleotides line up with TRBD2. The CDR3 contains 16 residues. Germline loops: CDR1 SSHAT, CDR2 FNYEAQ (reference sequence). The CDR3 region has the DNA TGTGCTAGCAGCCAGACTAGCGGGGGATCCCAAGGGACCCAGTACTTC. Translating it yields CASSQTSGGSQGTQYF.

V gene TRBV9 combines with J gene TRBJ2-1; 11 positions match TRBD2. The trim removed 3 bases at V and 4 bases at J, leaving 3 bases unmatched. Germline CDR1 reads SGDLS; CDR2 reads YYNGEE. The CDR3 consists of 15 residues. The CDR3 loop reads CASSELAGEYNEQFF. For the CDR3, the DNA is TGTGCCAGCAGCGAACTAGCGGGGGAATACAATGAGCAGTTCTTC.

The chain joins TRBV9 to TRBJ2-2; TRBD2 agrees at 10 bases. Per germline, CDR1 SGDLS and CDR2 YYNGEE. CDR3 length equals 16 residues. V shed 4 bases, J shed 7 bases, and the junction held 10 bases outside the gene matches. CDR3 sequence reads: CASSPRSGGSIGELFF. The CDR3 nucleotides are TGTGCCAGCAGCCCTCGTAGCGGGGGGTCGATCGGGGAGCTGTTTTTT.

The chain recombines TRBV6-5 with TRBJ1-4, with a tentative D call TRBD1 (5 bases). In germline, CDR1 is MNHEY, CDR2 SVGAGI. Trimming stripped 2 bases from V and 3 bases from J, with 10 bases between. The CDR3 has 15 amino acids. CDR3 amino acids: CASSYTGVANEKLFF. CDR3 in DNA: TGTGCCAGCAGTTACACGGGGGTGGCTAATGAAAAACTGTTTTTT.